This paragraph covers one T cell receptor beta chain sequence. Its specificity is not known. TCRdb redid the calling of the reads with MiXCR, one entry per CDR3 protein. The table lists around 340,000 distinct CDR3 sequences, about 27% of them singletons. The data originate from a study of T cell repertoires in cytomegalovirus infection. On the study more broadly: It was recently identified HLA-C-restricted and well-studied HLA-B-restricted CMV epitopes that the study used. CMV infection and matching HLA type were both indicated by public TCR beta signatures. Study results and limitations: The ex vivo response was dominated by HLA-C-restricted CMV-specific TCR beta clonotypes. Summed frequency of shared TCR beta families picked out CMV carriers who also had the relevant HLA.

V shed 5 bases and J shed 8 bases, with 12 bases lying between them. This CDR3 spans 12 amino acids. Germline CDR1 SEHNR, CDR2 FQNEAQ (reference sequence). This clonotype originated in a human donor in good health (CMV status not recorded). Some clones in this sample may be carry-over from other donors' samples. The chain has TRBV7-9 and TRBJ1-1; possible D gene TRBD1, 5 bases. The source material was cultured PBMCs, sampled from culture after CMV antigen stimulation. This CDR3 is CASSQGPLEAFF. The CDR3 nucleotides read TGTGCCAGCAGCCAGGGCCCCCTAGAAGCTTTCTTT.